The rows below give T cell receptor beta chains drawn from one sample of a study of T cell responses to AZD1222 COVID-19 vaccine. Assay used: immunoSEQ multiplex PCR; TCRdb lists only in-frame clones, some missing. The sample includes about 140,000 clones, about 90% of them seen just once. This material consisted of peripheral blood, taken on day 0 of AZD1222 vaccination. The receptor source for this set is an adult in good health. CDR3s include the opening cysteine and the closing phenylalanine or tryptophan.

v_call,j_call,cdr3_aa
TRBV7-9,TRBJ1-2,CASSLLVLYGYTF
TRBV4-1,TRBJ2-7,CASSRVANTGTGGFEQYF
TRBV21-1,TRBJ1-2,CASSKVAGDSTYGYTF
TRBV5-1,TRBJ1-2,CASHPTGANYGYTF
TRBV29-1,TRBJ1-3,CSARTSGGGTIYF
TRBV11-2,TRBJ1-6,CASSPYSGVSYNSPLHF
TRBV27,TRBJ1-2,CASSLSMDPIYGYTF
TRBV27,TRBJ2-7,CASSLARIPTYEQYF
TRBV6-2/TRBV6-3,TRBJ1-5,CASSSSGFRNQPQHF
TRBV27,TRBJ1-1,CASSLSPTGLNTEAFF
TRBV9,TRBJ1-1,CASSLKTGGDTEAFF
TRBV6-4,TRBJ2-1,CASSPGLNNEQFF
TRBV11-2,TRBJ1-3,CASSPLDRGDTIYF
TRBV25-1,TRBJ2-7,CASSAFGFF
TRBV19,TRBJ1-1,CASSIAGTANTEAFF
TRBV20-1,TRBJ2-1,CSAWSGAGQFF
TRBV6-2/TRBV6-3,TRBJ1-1,CASSYGYRGTEAFF
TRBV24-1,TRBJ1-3,CATSVVSGFSGNTIYF
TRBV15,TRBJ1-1,CATSRVGTWGTEAFF
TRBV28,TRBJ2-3,CASMVGTDTQYF
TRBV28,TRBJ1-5,CASSLLGGGVSQPQHF
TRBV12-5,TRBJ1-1,CASKGVMNTEAFF
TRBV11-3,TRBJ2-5,CASSRRDTQETQYF
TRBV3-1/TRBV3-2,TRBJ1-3,CASSQGYGSGNTIYF
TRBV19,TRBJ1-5,CASTFRQDGRPQHF
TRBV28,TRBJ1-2,CASSTGSWGYTF
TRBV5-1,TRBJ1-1,CASSLDGKPEAFF
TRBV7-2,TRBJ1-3,CASSPTGGSGNTIYF
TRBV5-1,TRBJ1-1,CASSGSTGNTEAFF
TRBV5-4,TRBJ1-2,CASSLLQGDGYTF
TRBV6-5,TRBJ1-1,CASSSTGAGSEAFF
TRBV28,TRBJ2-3,CASSSPGGSSTDTQYF
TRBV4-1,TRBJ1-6,CASSQTQGIVGSPLHF
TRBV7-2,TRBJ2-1,CASNLAGYNEQFF
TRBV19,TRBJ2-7,CASSIAGQGSYEQYF
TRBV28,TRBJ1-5,CASSLTGGGYQPQHF
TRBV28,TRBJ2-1,CASSLGWTSGYNEQFF
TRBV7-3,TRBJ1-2,CASSPTGTGSHGYTF
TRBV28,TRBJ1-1,CASSPAGGNTEAFF
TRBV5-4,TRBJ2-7,CASSLDNRPYEQYF
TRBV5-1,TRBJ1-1,CASSLGGEAFF